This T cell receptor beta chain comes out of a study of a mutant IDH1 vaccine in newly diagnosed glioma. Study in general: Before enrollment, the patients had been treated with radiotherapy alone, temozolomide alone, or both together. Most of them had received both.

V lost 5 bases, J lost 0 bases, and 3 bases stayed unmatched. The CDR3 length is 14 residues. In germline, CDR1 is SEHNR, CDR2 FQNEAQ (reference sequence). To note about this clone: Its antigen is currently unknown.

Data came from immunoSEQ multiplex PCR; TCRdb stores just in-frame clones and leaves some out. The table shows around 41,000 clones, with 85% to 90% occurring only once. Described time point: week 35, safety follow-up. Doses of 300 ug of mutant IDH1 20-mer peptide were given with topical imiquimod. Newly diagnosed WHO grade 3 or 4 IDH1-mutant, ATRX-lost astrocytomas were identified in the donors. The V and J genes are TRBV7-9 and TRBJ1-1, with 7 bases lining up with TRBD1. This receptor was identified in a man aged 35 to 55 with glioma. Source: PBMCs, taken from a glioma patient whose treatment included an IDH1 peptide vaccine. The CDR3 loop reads CASSRQGVNTEAFF. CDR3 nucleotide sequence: TGTGCCAGCAGCCGACAGGGAGTGAACACTGAAGCTTTCTTT.